The T cell receptor (beta chain) under discussion was sequenced for a study of graft-versus-host responses after intestinal transplantation. As regards this clone: Its antigen is unknown.

The CDR3 runs 16 residues. Unmatched junction bases numbered 13, after V lost 4 bases and J lost 6 bases. Germline assignment: CDR1 MGHRA and CDR2 YSYEKL. Some clones are missing from TCRdb's copy, which holds only in-frame ones; the method was immunoSEQ multiplex PCR. The sample includes tens of thousands of clones, roughly 93% of them seen just once. Study conclusions and caveats: There was an association between peak levels of circulating GvH clones and early post-transplant HvG declines.

The sequencing here drew on unstimulated CD8+ T cells sorted from spleen or lymph node cells, taken before intestinal transplant. The TCR sequence derives from a human donor who received an intestinal transplant. The chain recombines TRBV4-1 with TRBJ2-7; 9 bases are a match to TRBD2. The CDR3 coding sequence is TGCGCCAGCAGCCCTATTTCGGCGGGAGGGGTTGGCGAGCAGTACTTC. Translated, it gives CASSPISAGGVGEQYF.